Included here is one TCR beta chain sequence, with context. The data belong to a study of radiotherapy plus CTLA-4 blockade in lung cancer. The repertoire was sequenced with immunoSEQ multiplex PCR; TCRdb's copy has only in-frame clones and lacks some. The sample contains 71,000 or so clones, 70% to 90% of which appear only once. This receptor was taken from a human donor with non-small cell lung cancer who had stable disease on radiotherapy plus ipilimumab. Specimen: peripheral blood, collected from a patient treated with radiotherapy plus ipilimumab.

The DNA of the CDR3 is TGCGCCAGCAGTGACGCGGGGAGCTCCTACGAGCAGTACTTC. Its protein product is CASSDAGSSYEQYF. V is TRBV10-2 and J is TRBJ2-7; tentatively, D is TRBD2 (6 bases). V lost 3 bases to trimming and J lost 0 bases, with 9 bases between them. The CDR3 sequence is 14 residues long. The germline V gene encodes CDR1 WSHSY and CDR2 SAAADI.